These 8 T cell receptor beta chains originate from one sample sequenced in a study of OX40 agonist ivuxolimab in advanced cancers. Sequencing was performed with immunoSEQ multiplex PCR; in TCRdb, only in-frame clones are kept and a portion is missing. Of over 75,000 clones listed, more than 85% are singletons. The specimen comprised CD4+ or CD8+ T cells sorted from blood, sampled in a trial of the OX40 agonist ivuxolimab. The source is an adult with an advanced solid tumor such as melanoma, head and neck, liver or kidney cancer.

This clone occurred once. The chain uses TRBV5-1 and TRBJ2-7, with a tentative D call TRBD1 (6 bases). The CDR3 sequence is 12 residues long. Trimming cost V 5 bases and J 3 bases, with 9 bases left between them. Germline V gene sequence: CDR1 SGHRS, CDR2 YFSETQ. Here the CDR3 DNA reads TGCGCCAGCAGACTGGACAGCTACGAGCAGTACTTC. This encodes CASRLDSYEQYF.

CDR3 residues: CAIREGGPDTQYF. The CDR3 DNA is TGTGCCATCCGAGAGGGGGGGCCAGATACGCAGTATTTT. The chain links TRBV28 to TRBJ2-3; maybe TRBD2 (7 bases). In germline, CDR1 is MDHEN, CDR2 SYDVKM. Trimming took 10 bases from V and 4 from J, leaving 15 bases between them. This CDR3 region has 13 residues.

This sequence joins TRBV18 and TRBJ1-3, with TRBD1 as a possible D gene (6 bases). Germline V lookup: CDR1 KGHSH, CDR2 LQKENI. V lost 5 bases, J lost 0 bases, and 17 bases lay in between. This CDR3 has 17 amino acids. This CDR3 reads CASSATQGTTSGNTIYF. The CDR3 DNA is TGTGCCAGCTCAGCGACGCAGGGGACGACCTCTGGAAACACCATATATTTT.

V usage is TRBV9 and J usage is TRBJ2-3; no reliable D call. Per the germline V gene, CDR1 is SGDLS and CDR2 is YYNGEE. V lost 2 bases and J 6 bases, leaving 10 bases between the germline ends. There are 13 residues in the CDR3. The CDR3 nucleotides are TGTGCCAGCAGCGTCAATTTTGGCGATACGCAGTATTTT. Translating gives CASSVNFGDTQYF.

This clone appeared a single time. CDR3 sequence reads: CASSVLGGDGGRAEQYF. The CDR3 DNA reads as TGTGCCAGCAGCGTATTGGGGGGTGATGGCGGGAGAGCCGAGCAGTACTTC. This rearrangement joins TRBV9 to TRBJ2-7; TRBD2 matches at 7 bases. CDR3 length equals 17 residues. Germline V lookup: CDR1 SGDLS, CDR2 YYNGEE. The junction had 16 bases not matched to a gene; V was cut back by 1 base and J by 6 bases.

V and J are TRBV18 and TRBJ2-5; 7 bases line up with TRBD2. Per germline, CDR1 KGHSH and CDR2 LQKENI. The V segment lost 4 bases and the J segment 5 bases; nucleotides outside the gene matches: 4. The length of the CDR3 is 13 residues. CDR3 coding DNA: TGTGCCAGCTCACGCGGACTAGTCGAGACCCAGTACTTC. Translation: CASSRGLVETQYF.

The rearrangement uses TRBV29-1 and TRBJ1-5; the D gene is possibly TRBD1 (5 bases). Trimming pared 4 bases from V and 5 bases from J, leaving 12 bases between. The CDR3 sequence is 13 residues long. Germline V CDR1 and CDR2: SQVTM, ANQGSEA. The CDR3 is CSVGALGDQPQHF. The CDR3 DNA is TGCAGCGTTGGCGCGCTGGGGGATCAGCCCCAGCATTTT. Using reference TRBV29-1 and TRBJ1-5 for the parts outside the CDR3, the full variable domain is SAVISQKPSRDICQRGTSLTIQCQVDSQVTMMFWYRQQPGQSLTLIATANQGSEATYESGFVIDKFPISRPNLTFSTLTVSNMSPEDSSIYLCSVGALGDQPQHFGDGTRLSIL.

The chain employs TRBV19 and TRBJ1-5; D call uncertain. The CDR3 sequence is 16 residues long. V shed 1 base and J shed 2 bases, with 12 bases lying between them. Germline V CDR1 and CDR2: LNHDA, SQIVND (reference sequence). The CDR3 sequence is CASSIVSAPGNQPQHF. The CDR3 region has the DNA TGTGCCAGTAGTATAGTATCGGCCCCGGGCAATCAGCCCCAGCATTTT.